This T cell receptor beta chain stems from a study of cytomegalovirus exposure and HLA in healthy donors. Study overall: Researchers previously reported finding 117 million unique TCR beta sequences from some 180 million T cells. The study's findings and limits: TCR beta V segments were, for the most part, productive about 87% or about 30% of the time in an earlier analysis. Donors belonging to an Asian-associated ancestry cluster reportedly showed fewer N-insertions in productive TCRs than the approximately 700-donor mean, according to what a later analysis found.

With respect to this clone: The target antigen is unknown.

A multiplex PCR was run with 60 Vbeta primers and 13 Jbeta primers. Assay used: immunoSEQ multiplex PCR; TCRdb lists only in-frame clones, some missing. The data show roughly 150,000 clones, approximately 83% seen once. The CDR3 totals 14 residues. Looked up from germline, CDR1 is SGHVS and CDR2 is FNYEAQ. V gave up 5 bases and J gave up 2 bases; unmatched junction bases: 5. Specimen: PBMCs. This chain joins TRBV7-6 and TRBJ2-5; 7 bases fit TRBD1. The receptor was derived from a woman aged 40 to 50 in good health and CMV-seronegative. The CDR3 is CASSSWDRQETQYF. CDR3 coding DNA: TGTGCCAGCAGCAGCTGGGACAGACAAGAGACCCAGTACTTC.